One T cell receptor beta chain is described in this entry. What it binds is not known. This record comes from a study of blood T cells in healthy people across ages. General study findings and limits: Since the PBMCs were unsorted, naive and antigen-experienced cells could not be conclusively compared. A roughly linear age-dependent decrease characterized TCR beta diversity per million T cells.

With a J-beta primer mix and a sample-barcoded 5' primer, a second PCR ran 7 to 11 cycles. TCRdb re-analysed the 5' RACE reads in MiXCR, keeping a single row per CDR3 protein. The sample shows roughly 1.4 million distinct CDR3 sequences, approximately 60% of them seen only once. Trimming took 3 bases from V and 3 from J, leaving 9 bases between them. The CDR3 length is 14 residues. Germline-derived CDR1 and CDR2 are SGHRS and YFSETQ. Source material: blood. The chain uses TRBV5-1 and TRBJ2-2; D is perhaps TRBD2 (6 bases). This sequence originates from a man between 18 and 35 years old in good health. The CDR3 nucleotides read TGCGCCAGCAGCTGGGGGGTCGACACCGGGGAGCTGTTTTTT. It encodes CASSWGVDTGELFF.